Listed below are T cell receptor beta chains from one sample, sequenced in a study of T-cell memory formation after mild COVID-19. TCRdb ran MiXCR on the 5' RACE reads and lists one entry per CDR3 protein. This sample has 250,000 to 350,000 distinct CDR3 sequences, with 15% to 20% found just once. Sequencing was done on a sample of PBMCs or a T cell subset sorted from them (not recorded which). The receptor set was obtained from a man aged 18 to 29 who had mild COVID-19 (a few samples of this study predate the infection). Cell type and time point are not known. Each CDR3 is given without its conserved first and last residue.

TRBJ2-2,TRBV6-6,ASSYSKGELF
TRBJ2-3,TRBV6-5,ASSYSAWGTDTQY
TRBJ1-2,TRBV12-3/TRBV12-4,ASRRTGHGYT
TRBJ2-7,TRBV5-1,ASSSDRDYEQY
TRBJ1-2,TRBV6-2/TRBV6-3,ASSYPGTVYGYT
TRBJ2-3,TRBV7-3,ASSLKVQPDTQY
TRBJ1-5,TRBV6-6,ASRRMAGSGNQPQH
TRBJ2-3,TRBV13,ASSTQTRDSTDTQY
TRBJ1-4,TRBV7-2,ASSFQVTNEKLF
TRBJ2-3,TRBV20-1,SAPWGSTDTQY
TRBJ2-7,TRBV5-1,ASSLGDTSPLEQY
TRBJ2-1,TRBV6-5,ASSYVRARDEQF
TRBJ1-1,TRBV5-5,ASSLAVQGVAF
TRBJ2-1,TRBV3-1,ASSQTSGGAREQF
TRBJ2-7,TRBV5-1,ASSLGRSSYEQY
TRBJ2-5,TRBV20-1,SARGRAETQY
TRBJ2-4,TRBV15,ATSSRTGTTKNIQY
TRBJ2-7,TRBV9,ASSSDSDYEQY
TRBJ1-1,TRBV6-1,ASKGGTMNTEAF
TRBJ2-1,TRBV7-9,ASSLIGGLNEQF
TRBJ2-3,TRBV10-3,AISAPGTDTQY
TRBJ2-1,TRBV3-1,ASSRLAGKSSYNEQF
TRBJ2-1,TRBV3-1,ASSQRTNNEQF
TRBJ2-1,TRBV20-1,SARGHHRDPNNEQF
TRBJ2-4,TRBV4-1,ASSQVYLAKNIQY
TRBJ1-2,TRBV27,ASSLSVGWGYT
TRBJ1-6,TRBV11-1,ASSPDRINSPLH
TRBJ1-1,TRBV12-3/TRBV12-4,ASSSGGREAF
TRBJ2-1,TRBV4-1,ASSPQGADEQF
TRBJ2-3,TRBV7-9,ASSRRWGVGTDTQY
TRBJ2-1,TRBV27,ASRYGLAQF
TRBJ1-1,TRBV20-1,SAPGTGDTEAF
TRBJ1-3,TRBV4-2,ASSSEVQLSGNTIY
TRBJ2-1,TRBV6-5,ASSYSGTSLYNEQF
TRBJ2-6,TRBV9,ASSVGRISGANVLT
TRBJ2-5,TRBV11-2,ASSLSIQETQY
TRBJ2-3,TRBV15,ATSRVGGGNTDTQY
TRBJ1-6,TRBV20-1,SAITREGSKTLH
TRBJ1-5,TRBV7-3,ASSFDGLSVNQPQH
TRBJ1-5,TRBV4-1,ASSRWADNQPQH
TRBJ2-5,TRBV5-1,ASSPGSTQETQY
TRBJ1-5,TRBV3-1,ASSQGRDQPQH
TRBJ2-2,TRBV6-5,ASSYEGANTGELF
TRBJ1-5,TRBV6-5,ASSAGATGQPQH
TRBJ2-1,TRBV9,ASSVVTGSTYNEQF
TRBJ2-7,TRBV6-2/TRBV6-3,ASSTGVEQY
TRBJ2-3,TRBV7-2,ASNPRGGNTDTQY
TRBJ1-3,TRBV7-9,ASSLRDVPGNTIY
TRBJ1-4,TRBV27,ASSLRLATNEKLF
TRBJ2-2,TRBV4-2,ASSQGYPTSGTANTGELF
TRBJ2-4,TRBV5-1,ASSFSGEGNIQY
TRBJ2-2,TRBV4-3,ASSQGQLNTGELF
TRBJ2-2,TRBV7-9,ASNWVVTGELF
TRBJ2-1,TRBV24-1,ATSNGLAGGRNEQF